These T cell receptor beta chains were read from a single sample in a study of CD8+CD57+ T cells in acquired aplastic anemia. TCRdb analysed the reads with MiXCR anew, one entry per CDR3 protein. The profile shows 100,000 to 120,000 distinct CDR3 sequences, around 49% of them singletons. Sequencing input: sorted CD4+, CD8+, or CD8+CD57+ T cells (not recorded which) from PBMCs. The receptor set was obtained from a human donor in good health, serving as a control. The CDR3 runs from the conserved cysteine through the conserved F or W. The D gene is left open where the match is weak. Expanded clones get a size class; other rows say once, few or many, or leave the size out.

>-|TRBJ2-7|TRBV7-6|many
TGTGCCAGCAGCTCGACAGACTACGAGCAGTACTTC
CASSSTDYEQYF
>TRBD1|TRBJ1-3|TRBV2|-
TGTGCCAGCAGTGGACAGGGTTCGGGAAACACCATATATTTT
CASSGQGSGNTIYF
>-|TRBJ1-1|TRBV30|few
TGTGCCTGGGACTCTGGACGGGACACTGAAGCTTTCTTT
CAWDSGRDTEAFF
>TRBD2|TRBJ2-1|TRBV10-2|-
TGCGCCAGCAGTGCGCAGCTAGCGGGGGCCAACTCCTACAATGAGCAGTTCTTC
CASSAQLAGANSYNEQFF
>-|TRBJ2-7|TRBV14|-
TGTGCCAGCAGCGGTTTCTCACCCCCTTACGAGCAGTACTTC
CASSGFSPPYEQYF
>TRBD1|TRBJ1-1|TRBV6-1|-
TGTGCCAGCAGTGAAGAAGGGACAGGCTTAGATGAAGCTTTCTTT
CASSEEGTGLDEAFF
>-|TRBJ2-3|TRBV5-1|-
TGCGCCAGCAGCTTGGAGGGGGATGCAGATACGCAGTATTTT
CASSLEGDADTQYF
>-|TRBJ1-4|TRBV20-1|many
TGCAGTGCTAGAGATGCGACGGGGGCGAATGAAAAACTGTTTTTT
CSARDATGANEKLFF
>TRBD2|TRBJ2-7|TRBV20-1|-
TGCAGTGCCAGGGTTGAAAGTAGCGGGGGGCCTCACCAAGTAGGCGAGCAGTACTTC
CSARVESSGGPHQVGEQYF
>TRBD2|TRBJ2-7|TRBV12-3/TRBV12-4|-
TGTGCCAGCAGTTTGGTTAGCGGGGGGGCATCCTACGAGCAGTACTTC
CASSLVSGGASYEQYF
>-|TRBJ1-1|TRBV7-9|many
TGTGCCAGCAGCTTAGAGGGGGGAAGGGGCACTGAAGCTTTCTTT
CASSLEGGRGTEAFF
>-|TRBJ1-3|TRBV19|-
TGTGCCAGTAGTATAGAGCGGGACGTTTTCACCATATATTTT
CASSIERDVFTIYF
>-|TRBJ2-5|TRBV20-1|-
TGCAGTGCTGCTCACCAAGAGACCCAGTACTTC
CSAAHQETQYF
>-|TRBJ2-1|TRBV11-3|many
TGTGCCAGCAGTTCCACCAAATCCCATCCCTACAATGAGCAGTTCTTC
CASSSTKSHPYNEQFF
>-|TRBJ1-5|TRBV16|many
TGTGCCAGCAGCCAATTAGGCCAGCCCCAGCATTTT
CASSQLGQPQHF
>-|TRBJ2-2|TRBV7-9|few
TGTGCCAGCAGGACTCCGGGGACCGGGGAGCTGTTTTTT
CASRTPGTGELFF
>-|TRBJ2-7|TRBV7-9|many
TGTGCCAGCAGTTCCGTTGCCTACGAGCAGTACTTC
CASSSVAYEQYF
>TRBD2|TRBJ2-1|TRBV10-3|-
TGTGCCACCGGGGGGGCCCGGTACAATGAGCAGTTCTTC
CATGGARYNEQFF
>TRBD1|TRBJ1-4|TRBV15|-
TGTGCCACCAGACTTAACAGGGGGGAGCAAGAGAGACTGTTTTTT
CATRLNRGEQERLFF
>-|TRBJ2-1|TRBV6-2/TRBV6-3|few
TGTGCCAGCAGTTCCCCAGAGACCTACAATGAGCAGTTCTTC
CASSSPETYNEQFF
>-|TRBJ2-5|TRBV6-2/TRBV6-3|many
TGTGCCAGCAGTTACTCGCCTCTTATGGACAGTAATCAAGAGACCCAGTACTTC
CASSYSPLMDSNQETQYF
>-|TRBJ1-2|TRBV15|-
TGTGTCACCAGCAGGGGTTGGGACTATGGCTACACCTTC
CVTSRGWDYGYTF
>-|TRBJ2-2|TRBV7-2|many
TGTGCCAGCAGCTTAGGGACAGCGAGGGCCACCGGGGAGCTGTTTTTT
CASSLGTARATGELFF
>-|TRBJ2-5|TRBV29-1|once
-
CGVGGGAWETRYF
>TRBD1|TRBJ2-7|TRBV25-1|-
TGTGCCAGCACCGCCGGAACAGGGGTCTACGAGCAGTACTTC
CASTAGTGVYEQYF
>-|TRBJ2-1|TRBV29-1|medium-sized
TGCAGCGTTGAGGGAGCGTACAATGAGCAGTTCTTC
CSVEGAYNEQFF
>-|TRBJ1-6|TRBV25-1|-
TGTGCCAGCAGTGACGGAGGGTCCTATAATTCACCCCTCCACTTT
CASSDGGSYNSPLHF
>TRBD2|TRBJ2-5|TRBV9|-
TGTGCCAGCAGCGTAGAACTAGCGGAGACCCAGTACTTC
CASSVELAETQYF
>-|TRBJ1-3|TRBV20-1|-
TGCAGTGCTAGAGTCCTCGACACCATATATTTT
CSARVLDTIYF
>TRBD1|TRBJ1-1|TRBV25-1|-
TGTGCCAGCAGTGGGGGGGGCAGGGGGTCCTACACTGAAGCTTTCTTT
CASSGGGRGSYTEAFF
>-|TRBJ1-1|TRBV2|-
TGTGCCAGCGGAGTAGTGTTGGGGGCTGAAGCTTTCTTT
CASGVVLGAEAFF
>TRBD1|TRBJ2-7|TRBV5-5|-
TGTGCCAGCAGCGTACAGGGGGTGGTCCTTGGCGAGCAGTACTTC
CASSVQGVVLGEQYF
>-|TRBJ2-2|TRBV7-6|many
TGTGCCAGTCGGGCAGGGCTTGCCGGGGAGCTGTTTTTT
CASRAGLAGELFF
>TRBD2|TRBJ2-7|TRBV10-2|-
TGCGCCAGCAGTGGGTCTAGCGGAATGTCCTACGAGCAGTACTTC
CASSGSSGMSYEQYF
>-|TRBJ2-1|TRBV15|-
TGTGCCACCAGCGGCTACATGGAACAGTTCTTC
CATSGYMEQFF
>-|TRBJ2-7|TRBV19|many
TGTGCCAGTAGTCTCAAGGAGCAGGGCCAAATTTACGAGCAGTACTTC
CASSLKEQGQIYEQYF
>-|TRBJ2-7|TRBV20-1|many
TGCAGTGCTAGAGAGATCTACGAGCAGTACTTC
CSAREIYEQYF
>-|TRBJ1-1|TRBV2|once
TGTGCCAGCAGTTTTGGTCTTGAAGCTTTCTTT
CASSFGLEAFF
>-|TRBJ2-7|TRBV19|few
TGTGCCAGTAGTAACCAGGGGCAAATCTACGAGCAGTACTTC
CASSNQGQIYEQYF
>-|TRBJ1-3|TRBV19|-
TGTGCCAGTAGTATCCCCCGCGCACCTGGAAACACCATATATTTT
CASSIPRAPGNTIYF
>-|TRBJ1-4|TRBV30|few
TGTGCCTGGGGACAGCCCTATGAAAAACTGTTTTTT
CAWGQPYEKLFF
>-|TRBJ2-7|TRBV7-2|few
TGTGCCAGCAGCTTAGGGGCAGTTGGATACGAGCAGTACTTC
CASSLGAVGYEQYF
>-|TRBJ1-2|TRBV11-1|once
TGTGCCAGCAGCTTTACCCGGGGAACGGTTAACTATGGCTACACCTTC
CASSFTRGTVNYGYTF
>-|TRBJ1-2|TRBV29-1|-
TGCAGCGTTGGGACGGTTTTTGAGACCTTC
CSVGTVFETF
>-|TRBJ1-2|TRBV15|once
TGTGCCACCAGCAGAGATGGGGTTACCTATGGCTACACCTTC
CATSRDGVTYGYTF
>TRBD1|TRBJ2-7|TRBV12-3/TRBV12-4|-
TGTGCCAGCAGCCTTGACAGGGTCGAGCAGTACTTC
CASSLDRVEQYF
>-|TRBJ2-1|TRBV9|-
TGTGCCAGCAGCGTCCAGACCGACGATGAGCAGTTCTTC
CASSVQTDDEQFF
>TRBD2|TRBJ2-3|TRBV20-1|-
TGCAGTGCTAGAGCGGGGACTAGCGGGGGCTGGCGAACAGATACGCAGTATTTT
CSARAGTSGGWRTDTQYF
>-|TRBJ2-3|TRBV19|-
TGTGCCAGTAGGCAGGGGGGGGGAACAGATACGCAGTATTTT
CASRQGGGTDTQYF
>-|TRBJ1-2|TRBV20-1|many
TGCAGTGCTAGAGGAGCGACAGGTCCTCTGTCAGCTAACTATGGCTACACCTTC
CSARGATGPLSANYGYTF
>TRBD1|TRBJ1-1|TRBV10-1|many
TGCGCCAGCAGTGAAGCCGGGACAGGGGACACTGAAGCTTTCTTT
CASSEAGTGDTEAFF
>TRBD2|TRBJ2-3|TRBV25-1|-
TGTGCCAGCAGCGTAGATTTGTCTAGCGGAGTGACAGATACGCAGTATTTT
CASSVDLSSGVTDTQYF
>TRBD1|TRBJ1-2|TRBV10-3|-
TGTGCCATCAGTGGTGGTACCGGGACAGCGTCAACCTATGGCTACACCTTC
CAISGGTGTASTYGYTF